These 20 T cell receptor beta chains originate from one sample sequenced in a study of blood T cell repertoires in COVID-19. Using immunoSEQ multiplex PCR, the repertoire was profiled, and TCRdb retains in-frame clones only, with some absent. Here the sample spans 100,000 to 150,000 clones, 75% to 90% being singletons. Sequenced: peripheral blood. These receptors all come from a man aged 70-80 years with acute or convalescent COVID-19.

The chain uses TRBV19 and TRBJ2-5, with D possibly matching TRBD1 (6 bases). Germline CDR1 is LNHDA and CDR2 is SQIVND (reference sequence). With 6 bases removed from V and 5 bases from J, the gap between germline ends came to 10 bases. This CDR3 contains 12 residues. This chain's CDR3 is CASRDRSETQYF. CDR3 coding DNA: TGTGCCAGTAGAGACAGGTCGGAGACCCAGTACTTC.

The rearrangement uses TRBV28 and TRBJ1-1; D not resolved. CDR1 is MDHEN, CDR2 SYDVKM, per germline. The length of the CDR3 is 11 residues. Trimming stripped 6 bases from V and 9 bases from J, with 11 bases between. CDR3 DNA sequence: TGTGCCAGCAGAGAAGGAGTGAAAGCTTTCTTT. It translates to CASREGVKAFF.

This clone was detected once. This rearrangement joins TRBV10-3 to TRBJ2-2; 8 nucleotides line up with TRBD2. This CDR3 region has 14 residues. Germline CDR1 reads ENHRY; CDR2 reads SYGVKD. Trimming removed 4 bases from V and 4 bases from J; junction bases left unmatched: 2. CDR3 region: CAISGLAGTGELFF. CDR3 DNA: TGTGCCATCAGTGGGCTAGCGGGCACCGGGGAGCTGTTTTTT.

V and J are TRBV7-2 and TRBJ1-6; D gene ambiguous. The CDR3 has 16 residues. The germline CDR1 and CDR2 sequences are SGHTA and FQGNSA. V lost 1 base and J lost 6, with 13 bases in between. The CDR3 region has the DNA TGTGCCAGCAGCTTAGGGTCGCGGTACTCTAATTCACCCCTCCACTTT. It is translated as CASSLGSRYSNSPLHF. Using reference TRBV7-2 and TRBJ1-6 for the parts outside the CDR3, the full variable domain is GAGVSQSPSNKVTEKGKDVELRCDPISGHTALYWYRQSLGQGLEFLIYFQGNSAPDKSGLPSDRFSAERTGGSVSTLTIQRTQQEDSAVYLCASSLGSRYSNSPLHFGNGTRLTVT.

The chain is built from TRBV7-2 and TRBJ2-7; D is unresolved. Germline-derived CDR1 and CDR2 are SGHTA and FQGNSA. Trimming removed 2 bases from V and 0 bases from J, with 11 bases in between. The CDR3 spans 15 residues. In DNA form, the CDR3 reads TGTGCCAGCAGCTTAATCGTGGCGGTCTCCTACGAGCAGTACTTC. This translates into CASSLIVAVSYEQYF.

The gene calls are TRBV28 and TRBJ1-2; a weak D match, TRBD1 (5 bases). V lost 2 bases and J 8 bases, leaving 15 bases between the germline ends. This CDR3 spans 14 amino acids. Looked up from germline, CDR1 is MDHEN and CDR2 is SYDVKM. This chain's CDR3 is CASSLVRRAQGYTF. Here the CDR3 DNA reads TGTGCCAGCAGTTTAGTCCGCAGGGCTCAGGGCTACACCTTC.

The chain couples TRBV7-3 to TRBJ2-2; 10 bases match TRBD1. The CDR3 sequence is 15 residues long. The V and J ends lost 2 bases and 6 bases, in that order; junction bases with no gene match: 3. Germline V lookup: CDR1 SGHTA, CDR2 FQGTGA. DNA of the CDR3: TGTGCCAGCAGCTTACGACAGGGGGCGGCCGGGGAGCTGTTTTTT. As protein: CASSLRQGAAGELFF.

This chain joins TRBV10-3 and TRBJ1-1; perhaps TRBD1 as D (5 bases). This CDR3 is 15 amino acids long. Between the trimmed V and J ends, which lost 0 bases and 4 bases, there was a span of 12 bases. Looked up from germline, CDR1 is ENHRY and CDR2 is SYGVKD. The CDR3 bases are TGTGCCATCAGTGAGTCGACGGGGAGGGGCACTGAAGCTTTCTTT. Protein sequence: CAISESTGRGTEAFF.

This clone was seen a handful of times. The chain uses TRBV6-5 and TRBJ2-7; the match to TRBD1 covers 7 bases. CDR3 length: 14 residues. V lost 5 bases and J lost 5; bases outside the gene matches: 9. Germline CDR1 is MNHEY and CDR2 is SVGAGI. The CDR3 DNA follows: TGTGCCAGCAGTCCCAGGACAGGCCTCAACGAGCAGTACTTC. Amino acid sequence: CASSPRTGLNEQYF.

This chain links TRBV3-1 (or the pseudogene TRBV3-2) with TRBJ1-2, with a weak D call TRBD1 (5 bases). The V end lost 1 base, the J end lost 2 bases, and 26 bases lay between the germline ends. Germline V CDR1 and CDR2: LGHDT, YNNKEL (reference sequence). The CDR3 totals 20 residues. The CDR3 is CASSQGVLGQKLYVNYGYTF. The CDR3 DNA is TGTGCCAGCAGCCAAGGAGTACTGGGGCAGAAGCTTTACGTCAACTATGGCTACACCTTC.

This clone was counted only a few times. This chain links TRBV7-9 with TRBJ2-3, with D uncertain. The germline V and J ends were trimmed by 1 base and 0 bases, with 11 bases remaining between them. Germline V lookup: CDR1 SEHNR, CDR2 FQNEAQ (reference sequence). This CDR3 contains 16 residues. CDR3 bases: TGTGCCAGCAGCTTAGGACGAGCGTCTAGCACAGATACGCAGTATTTT. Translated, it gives CASSLGRASSTDTQYF.

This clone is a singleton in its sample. This CDR3 is CASSLVAGDRSYEQYF. The CDR3 nucleotides read TGCGCCAGCAGCTTGGTGGCAGGTGACCGCTCCTACGAGCAGTACTTC. The chain joins TRBV5-1 to TRBJ2-7; no clear D gene. The V end lost 0 bases, the J end lost 0 bases, and 13 bases lay between the germline ends. Germline values: CDR1 SGHRS, CDR2 YFSETQ. The CDR3 totals 16 residues.

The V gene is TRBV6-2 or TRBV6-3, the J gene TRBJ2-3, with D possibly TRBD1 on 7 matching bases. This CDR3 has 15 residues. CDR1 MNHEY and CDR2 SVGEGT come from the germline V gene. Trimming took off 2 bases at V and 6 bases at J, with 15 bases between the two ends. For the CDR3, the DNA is TGTGCCAGCAGTTACGGGTGGCAGGGGGGTGATACGCAGTATTTT. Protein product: CASSYGWQGGDTQYF.

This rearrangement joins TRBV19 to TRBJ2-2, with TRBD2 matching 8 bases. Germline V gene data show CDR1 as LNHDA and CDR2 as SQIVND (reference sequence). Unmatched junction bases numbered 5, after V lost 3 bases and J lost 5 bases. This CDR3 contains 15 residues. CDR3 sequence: CASSIRTSRTGELFF. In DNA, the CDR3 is TGTGCCAGTAGTATTAGGACTAGCCGGACCGGGGAGCTGTTTTTT.

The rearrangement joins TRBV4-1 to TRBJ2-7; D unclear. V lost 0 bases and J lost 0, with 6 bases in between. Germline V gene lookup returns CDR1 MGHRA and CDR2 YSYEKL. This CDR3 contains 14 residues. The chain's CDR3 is CASSQDGSSYEQYF. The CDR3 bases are TGCGCCAGCAGCCAAGATGGCAGCTCCTACGAGCAGTACTTC.

For the CDR3, the DNA is TGTGCCAGCAGTCCCGGACAGGGGCTTGGAAACACCATATATTTT. Protein sequence: CASSPGQGLGNTIYF. V is TRBV28 and J is TRBJ1-3; 9 bases map to TRBD1. Trimming at V came to 5 bases and at J to 3 bases, leaving 5 bases not matched to a gene. Germline V gene sequence: CDR1 MDHEN, CDR2 SYDVKM. The CDR3 has 15 amino acids.

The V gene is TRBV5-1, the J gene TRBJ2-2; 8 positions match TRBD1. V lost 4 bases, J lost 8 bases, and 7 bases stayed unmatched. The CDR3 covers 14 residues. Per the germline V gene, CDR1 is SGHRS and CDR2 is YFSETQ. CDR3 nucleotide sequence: TGCGCCAGCAGCACCGGACAGGGCGGAGGGGAGCTGTTTTTT. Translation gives CASSTGQGGGELFF.

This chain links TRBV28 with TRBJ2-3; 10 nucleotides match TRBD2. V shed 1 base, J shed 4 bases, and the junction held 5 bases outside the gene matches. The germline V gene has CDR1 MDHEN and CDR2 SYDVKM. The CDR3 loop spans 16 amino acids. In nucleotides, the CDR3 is TGTGCCAGCAGTTTATTAGCGGGGGGCCGCGCAGATACGCAGTATTTT. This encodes CASSLLAGGRADTQYF. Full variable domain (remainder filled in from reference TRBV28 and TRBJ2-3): DVKVTQSSRYLVKRTGEKVFLECVQDMDHENMFWYRQDPGLGLRLIYFSYDVKMKEKGDIPEGYSVSREKKERFSLILESASTNQTSMYLCASSLLAGGRADTQYFGPGTRLTVL.

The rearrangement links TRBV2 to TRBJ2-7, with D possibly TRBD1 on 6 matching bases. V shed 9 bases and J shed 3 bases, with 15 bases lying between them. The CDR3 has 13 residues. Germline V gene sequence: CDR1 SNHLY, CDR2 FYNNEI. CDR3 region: CASLLDRNYEQYF. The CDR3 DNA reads TGTGCCAGTCTCCTGGACAGAAACTACGAGCAGTACTTC.

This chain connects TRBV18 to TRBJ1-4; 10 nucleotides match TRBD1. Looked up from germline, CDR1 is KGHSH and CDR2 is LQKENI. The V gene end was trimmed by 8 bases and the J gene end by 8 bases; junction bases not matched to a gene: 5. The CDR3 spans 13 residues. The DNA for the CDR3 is TGTGCCAGCCGCGGGACAGGGGACGAAAAACTGTTTTTT. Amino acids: CASRGTGDEKLFF.